This T cell receptor beta chain was retrieved from a study of neurological immune-mediated disorders (dated by TCRdb to between 2018 and 2021). Some background on the complete study: Among the roughly 34 multiple sclerosis patients, relapsing-remitting MS accounted for around 30 and secondary progressive MS accounted for 3. Peripheral blood TCR-beta repertoires from HTLV-I-associated myelopathy (HAM/TSP) patients, multiple sclerosis patients and healthy controls were compared by UMI-based sequencing. The roughly 110 TCR-beta libraries included longitudinal samples, technical triplicates and paired sorted CD4+ and CD8+ T-cell subsets alongside PBMC samples. Of the approximately 66 subjects in the cohort, some 15 were HAM/TSP patients, roughly 35 were multiple sclerosis patients, and some 20 were healthy controls.

As to this clonotype: Its antigen target is currently unknown. No clone much larger than this one lies a single base away; base qualities are absent.

Study-level results and caveats: The MS cluster was not associated with any clinical or MRI features, and the authors stated that larger cohorts are needed. No identical CDR3 amino acid sequences were found to be shared among expanded clones across subjects, suggesting that TCR-beta repertoires were private in all groups. Phylogenetic analysis grouped repertoires from 18 of 34 MS patients into a cluster of related CDR3 sequences, suggesting a possible repertoire-level signature. TCR clonal expansion was highest in HAM/TSP patients and lowest in MS patients, with MS patients falling below even healthy controls.

For the unsorted PBMC libraries, 2 million PBMCs were stored in RNAlater at -80 degrees C until RNA extraction and were used to generate the libraries. Multiple sclerosis patients were enrolled in a US clinical protocol under which disease progression was evaluated by magnetic resonance imaging. Peripheral blood was subjected to Ficoll-Hypaque density gradient centrifugation to isolate PBMCs, which were then cryopreserved in liquid nitrogen. Trimming at the junction amounts to 5 bases on V and 2 bases on J, and the germline ends lie 9 bases apart. From its cysteine to its phenylalanine, the CDR3 spans 12 amino acids. CDR3 DNA only is kept here, 36 bases in frame from base 1. Based on the germline V gene (reference sequence), the CDR1 and CDR2 sequences are GTSNPN and SVGIG. cDNA was synthesized by template-switch 5'RACE using a primer with a 10-nucleotide random unique molecular identifier that tagged each TCR transcript. Every sequencing run covered 15-18 subjects and yielded more than 160 million TCR-beta sequences. The RNeasy kit was used for extraction of total RNA. The KAPA Real-time Library Amplification kit was used to amplify TCR-beta VDJ regions with primers targeting the TCR constant region and the 5'RACE anchor. A first PCR added sample indexes and Illumina adaptors, and a second PCR then raised library yield. After Ampure bead purification, the roughly 650 bp TCR product was size-selected on a 2% E-gel SizeSelection system. Before pooling, library quality was assessed on a Bioanalyzer, concentration was determined with Qubit, and library quantification was performed with the Kapa Library Quantification kit. Libraries were sequenced paired-end 2 x 150 bp on an Illumina HiSeq 2500. To increase sequence diversity, about 25-31% phiX was spiked into each library pool. In the authors' own workflow: The quality-filtered reads were processed with the UMI-based MiGEC pipeline, whose error correction step removed more than 80% of the raw TCR sequences. VDJ genes were aligned to IMGT germline references, and each clonotype was defined by a unique CDR3 amino acid sequence together with V-J genes. VDJtools evaluated clonal expansion, Shannon diversity and CDR3 relatedness (CalcPairwiseDistances, ClusterSamples); CLCbio workbench built phylogenetic trees. A clone was classed as expanded if it had 8 or more unique UMIs, a cutoff based on coefficient-of-variation modelling across technical triplicates. TCRdb applied fastp at Q25 and MiXCR to the public reads, then kept only in-frame beta chains. Rows with one shared CDR3 protein collapse into an entry with the most common genes and DNA. What appears here as the V and J calls and clone size reflects TCRdb's work, not the paper's. Counted in this sample were 130,000 or so distinct CDR3 sequences; more than 2.5% of them appeared once. 1% to 1.5% of the sample is taken by the ten largest.

The rearrangement joined TRBV30 to TRBJ1-2; the D gene is possibly TRBD1, with 5 bases matching. The sample consisted of PBMCs. The clonotype comes from a woman aged 25 to 39 with multiple sclerosis. The nucleotide sequence reads TGTGCCTGGCAAGGGGAAAACTATGGCTACACCTTC. Its translation is CAWQGENYGYTF. This CDR3, with the reference TRBV30 and TRBJ1-2 proteins standing in past its ends, gives the full variable domain SQTIHQWPATLVQPVGSPLSLECTVEGTSNPNLYWYRQAAGRGLQLLFYSVGIGQISSEVPQNLSASRPQDRQFILSSKKLLLSDSGFYLCAWQGENYGYTFGSGTRLTVV.